The sample holds a few counts of the clone carrying this T cell receptor (beta chain). Its target is unknown. The V end lost 5 bases, the J end lost 3 bases, and 16 bases lay between the germline ends. CDR3 length: 15 amino acids. From germline, CDR1 is SEHNR and CDR2 FQNEAQ (reference sequence). These data belong to a study of T-cell memory formation after mild COVID-19. Study-wide findings and caveats: Clones that shrank (day 15 to 85) were balanced CD4/CD8, whereas later expanders leaned CD4+. Chiefly within CM and EM were the contracting CD4+ clones; CD8+ ones were within EMRA.

TCRdb reprocessed the 5' RACE reads with MiXCR, giving one entry per CDR3 protein. The sample records about 260,000 distinct CDR3 sequences, around 8% being singletons. The sequence was obtained from a man between 18 and 35 years old who had mild COVID-19 (a few samples of this study predate the infection). Cell type and time point are not known. The rearrangement uses TRBV7-9 and TRBJ2-5; D remains unclear. Sample: PBMCs or a T cell subset sorted from them (not recorded which). The CDR3 reads CASSPIEANKETQYF. The CDR3 bases are TGTGCCAGCAGCCCGATCGAGGCCAATAAAGAGACCCAGTACTTC. Looking up the rest from reference TRBV7-9 and TRBJ2-5 gives the full variable domain: DTGVSQNPRHKITKRGQNVTFRCDPISEHNRLYWYRQTLGQGPEFLTYFQNEAQLEKSRLLSDRFSAERPKGSFSTLEIQRTEQGDSAMYLCASSPIEANKETQYFGPGTRLLVL.